Presented here are 18 T cell receptor beta chains from one specimen sequenced in a study of T cells after yellow fever vaccination. TCRdb redid the calling of the 5' RACE reads with MiXCR, one entry per CDR3 protein. The sample contains more than 250,000 distinct CDR3 sequences, about 6.9% of which appear only once. The sample consisted of PBMCs, taken roughly 46 days after the first yellow fever vaccination. The source of these receptors is a man aged 18 to 29 who received the YFV17D yellow fever vaccine.

This clonotype was seen a few times. The genes are TRBV11-2 and TRBJ2-2, with 8 bases that match TRBD2. This CDR3 contains 14 residues. Germline V gives CDR1 SGHAT, CDR2 FQNNGV. V was pared by 2 bases and J by 6 bases, with 2 bases of the junction left unmatched. The CDR3 coding sequence is TGTGCCAGCAGCTTACGGCGGGGGGCCGGGGAGCTGTTTTTT. Translation: CASSLRRGAGELFF.

CDR3 bases: TGTGCCAGCAGTGGACTCGCCGGGACAGGATATGGCTACACCTTC. This translates into CASSGLAGTGYGYTF. This chain uses TRBV25-1 with TRBJ1-2; 8 nucleotides line up with TRBD1. Per the germline V gene, CDR1 is MGHDK and CDR2 is SYGVNS. Germline trimming cut 4 bases from V and 5 bases from J; bases unmatched to any gene: 9. The CDR3 sequence is 15 residues long.

This clonotype was counted only a few times. The rearrangement links TRBV7-3 to TRBJ2-5; D assignment may be TRBD1 or TRBD2 (6 bases each). This CDR3 contains 13 residues. CDR1 SGHTA and CDR2 FQGTGA come from the germline V gene. The V gene lost 0 bases and the J gene lost 7 bases, with 9 bases spanning the gap. The CDR3 nucleotides are TGTGCCAGCAGCTTAACCGAGGGGGGGACCCAGTACTTC. Translating gives CASSLTEGGTQYF.

This clonotype was seen ten or more times. J is TRBJ2-5 and V is TRBV4-3, with D unclear. The CDR3 extends over 14 amino acids. Germline V CDR1 and CDR2: LGHNA, YSLEER. V dropped 0 bases and J dropped 0 bases, with 5 bases sitting between them. In DNA, the CDR3 is TGCGCCAGCAGCCAAGACCTCTACCAAGAGACCCAGTACTTC. Translated, it gives CASSQDLYQETQYF.

This clonotype was detected many times. The chain has TRBV15 and TRBJ1-2; maybe TRBD1 (6 bases). The length of the CDR3 is 14 residues. CDR1 is LNHNV and CDR2 is YYDKDF in the germline V gene (reference sequence). The ends were cut back, 0 bases at V and 4 bases at J, with 9 bases in the middle. The CDR3 coding sequence is TGTGCCACCAGCAGAGACCGGACAGCCTATGGCTACACCTTC. Translation: CATSRDRTAYGYTF.

The table lists this clonotype with many counts. The genes are TRBV20-1 and TRBJ2-3; no definite D call. CDR3 length equals 13 residues. Germline-derived CDR1 and CDR2 are DFQATT and SNEGSKA (reference sequence). CDR3: CLVPFIGADTQYF. The CDR3 DNA is TGCCTCGTGCCCTTTATCGGTGCAGATACGCAGTATTTT.

V and J are TRBV1 and TRBJ2-1. TRBV1 represents a pseudogene. This CDR3 contains 11 residues. The CDR3 DNA is TGCACCAGCAGCCAAAACAATGAGCAGTTCTTC. This codes for CTSSQNNEQFF.

The CDR3 protein is CASSYVREGRGPVEAFF. CDR3 in DNA: TGTGCCAGCAGTTACGTCAGAGAGGGCAGGGGGCCTGTTGAAGCTTTCTTT. The chain has TRBV6-5 and TRBJ1-1; the match to TRBD1 covers 8 bases. The CDR3 consists of 17 residues. In germline, CDR1 is MNHEY, CDR2 SVGAGI. V lost 2 bases and J lost 7; bases outside the gene matches: 15.

The table lists this clonotype with many counts. The chain employs TRBV14 and TRBJ2-3; D unclear. Germline CDR1 SGHDN, CDR2 FVKESK. The CDR3 has 12 residues. The V end was cut by 3 bases, the J end by 2 bases, with 3 bases between. The CDR3 sequence: CASSQFTDTQYF. The CDR3 DNA follows: TGTGCCAGCAGCCAGTTCACAGATACGCAGTATTTT.

This clonotype was detected many times. The rearrangement links TRBV7-2 to TRBJ1-2; 10 bases align to TRBD1. Unmatched junction bases numbered 12, after V lost 5 bases and J lost 9 bases. The germline CDR1 and CDR2 sequences are SGHTA and FQGNSA. This CDR3 is built from 15 residues. CDR3 in DNA: TGTGCCAGCAGCAGAGGCCTGACAGGGGGCTTTAGCTACACCTTC. As protein: CASSRGLTGGFSYTF.

The rearrangement joins TRBV4-1 to TRBJ1-2, with no clear D. The V gene lost 1 base and the J gene lost 0 bases, with 9 bases spanning the gap. Looked up from germline, CDR1 is MGHRA and CDR2 is YSYEKL. The CDR3 has 15 residues. CDR3 region: CASSQVDGANYGYTF. Here the CDR3 DNA reads TGCGCCAGCAGCCAAGTGGACGGGGCTAACTATGGCTACACCTTC.

The sample holds many counts of this clonotype. This chain links TRBV13 with TRBJ2-5; D assignment may be TRBD1 or TRBD2 (5 bases each). The V end lost 2 bases, the J end lost 2 bases, and 15 bases lay between the germline ends. The V gene's germline CDR1 is PRHDT and CDR2 FYEKMQ (reference sequence). The CDR3 is 16 amino acids. The CDR3 protein is CASSLMLGPKQETQYF. DNA of the CDR3: TGTGCCAGCAGCTTAATGTTGGGACCGAAGCAAGAGACCCAGTACTTC.

This clonotype has ten or more counts. The chain is built from TRBV7-9 and TRBJ2-7; a weak D match, TRBD2 (6 bases). The CDR3 covers 14 residues. The germline gives CDR1 SEHNR, CDR2 FQNEAQ (reference sequence). V shed 2 bases and J shed 6 bases, with 14 bases lying between them. The CDR3 nucleotides read TGTGCCAGCAGCTTACCGGGGAGGTTCTCCGAGCAGTACTTC. Encoded protein: CASSLPGRFSEQYF.

V is TRBV4-3 and J is TRBJ2-7, with a tentative D call TRBD1 (5 bases). The CDR3 extends over 14 amino acids. Germline assignment: CDR1 LGHNA and CDR2 YSLEER. Trimming took off 6 bases at V and 1 base at J, with 13 bases between the two ends. CDR3 in amino acids: CASSRPDRSYEQYF. In DNA, the CDR3 is TGCGCCAGCAGTCGCCCCGACAGATCCTACGAGCAGTACTTC.

This clonotype was counted ten times or more. The chain combines TRBV4-2 with TRBJ2-7; 8 nucleotides match TRBD2. V dropped 0 bases and J dropped 4; count of bases not matched to a gene: 8. The CDR3 contains 16 residues. Germline V gene sequence: CDR1 LGHNA, CDR2 YNFKEQ. The CDR3: CASSQEQGSGAYEQYF. The CDR3 bases are TGTGCCAGCAGCCAAGAGCAAGGTAGCGGGGCGTACGAGCAGTACTTC.

This clonotype turned up a few times. The chain uses TRBV18 and TRBJ1-1; D is possibly TRBD1 (6 bases). Trimming removed 3 bases from V and 11 bases from J, with 13 bases in between. This CDR3 has 12 amino acids. CDR1 is KGHSH and CDR2 is LQKENI in the germline V gene. CDR3: CASSPEQGRAFF. In nucleotides, the CDR3 is TGTGCCAGCTCACCTGAACAGGGTCGCGCTTTCTTT.

This clonotype was observed a handful of times. CDR3 DNA: TGTGCCAGCAGCCCACGGACAGGGGGGAAGCTCGCTTATAGCAATCAGCCCCAGCATTTT. This gives the protein CASSPRTGGKLAYSNQPQHF. V is TRBV5-6 and J is TRBJ1-5; TRBD1 agrees at 10 bases. From germline, CDR1 is SGHDT and CDR2 YYEEEE. The CDR3 covers 20 residues. Trimming cost V 4 bases and J 0 bases; bases outside gene matches: 16.

This clonotype was picked up a small number of times. This chain links TRBV4-3 with TRBJ2-7; no clear D gene. The CDR3 is made up of 14 amino acids. In germline, CDR1 is LGHNA, CDR2 YSLEER. V dropped 1 base and J dropped 5 bases, with 12 bases sitting between them. The CDR3 bases are TGCGCCAGCAGCCAAGTGGGGTTGGGCGACGAGCAGTACTTC. Translated, it gives CASSQVGLGDEQYF.